The TCR beta chain under discussion was sequenced for a study of T-cell memory formation after mild COVID-19. Trimming cost V 5 bases and J 8 bases; bases outside gene matches: 7. The CDR3 consists of 14 residues. TCRdb passed the 5' RACE reads through MiXCR, listing each CDR3 protein once. The sample includes approximately 480,000 distinct CDR3 sequences, roughly 18% of them seen just once. The chain uses TRBV12-3 or TRBV12-4 and TRBJ2-1; TRBD1 aligns across 9 bases. The TCR comes from an adult woman who had mild COVID-19 (a few samples of this study predate the infection). Cell type and time point are not known. Source material: PBMCs or a T cell subset sorted from them (not recorded which). This chain's CDR3 is CASSARTGDDEQFF. The CDR3 DNA reads TGTGCCAGCAGTGCCCGGACAGGGGACGATGAGCAGTTCTTC.